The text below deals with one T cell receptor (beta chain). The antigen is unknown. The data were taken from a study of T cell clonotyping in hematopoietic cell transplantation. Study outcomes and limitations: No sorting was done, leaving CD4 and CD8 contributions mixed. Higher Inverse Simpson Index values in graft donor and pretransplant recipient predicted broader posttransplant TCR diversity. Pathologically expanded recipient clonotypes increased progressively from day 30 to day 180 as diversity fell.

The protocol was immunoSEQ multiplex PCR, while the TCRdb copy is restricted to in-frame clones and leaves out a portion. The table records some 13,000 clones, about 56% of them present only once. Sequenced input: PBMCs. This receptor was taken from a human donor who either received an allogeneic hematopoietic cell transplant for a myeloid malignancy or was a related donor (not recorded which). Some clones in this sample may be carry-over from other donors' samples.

Here the CDR3 reads CASRGSRRGGYTF. CDR3 in DNA: TGTGCCAGCCGGGGCTCCCGGAGGGGGGGCTACACCTTC. V and J are TRBV27 and TRBJ1-2, with D possibly matching TRBD1 (6 bases). The germline gives CDR1 MNHEY, CDR2 SMNVEV (reference sequence). This CDR3 contains 13 residues. With 8 bases removed from V and 8 bases from J, the gap between germline ends came to 18 bases.